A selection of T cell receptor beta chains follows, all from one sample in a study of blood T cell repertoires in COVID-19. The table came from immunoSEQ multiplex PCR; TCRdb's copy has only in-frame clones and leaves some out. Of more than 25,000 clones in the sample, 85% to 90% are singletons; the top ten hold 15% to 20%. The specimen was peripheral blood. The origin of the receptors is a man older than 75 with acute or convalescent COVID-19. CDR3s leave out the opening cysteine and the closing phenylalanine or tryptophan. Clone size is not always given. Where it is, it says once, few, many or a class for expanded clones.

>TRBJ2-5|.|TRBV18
ASSPRSAGPQETQY
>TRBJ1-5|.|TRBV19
ASTSIAGQPQH
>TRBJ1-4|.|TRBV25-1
ASHDRRVEKLF
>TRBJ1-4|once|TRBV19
ASSTQGNNEKLF
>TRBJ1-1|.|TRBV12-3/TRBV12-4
ASRQSTGGIAF
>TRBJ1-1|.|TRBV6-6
ASNRGVRDTEAF
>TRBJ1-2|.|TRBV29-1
SVAGGGNYGYT
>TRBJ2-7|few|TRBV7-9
ASSPRTGAYEQY
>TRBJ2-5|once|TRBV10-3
AISLGLAGETQY
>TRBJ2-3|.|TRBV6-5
ASRTSGSTDTQY
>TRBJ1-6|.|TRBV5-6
ASSFPPPGQGKNNSPLH
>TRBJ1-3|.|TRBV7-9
ASSSGGSGNTIY
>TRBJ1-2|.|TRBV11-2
ASSLDRQGPYGYT
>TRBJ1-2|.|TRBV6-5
ASSPRQGFYGYT
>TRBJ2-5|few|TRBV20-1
SATIQETQY
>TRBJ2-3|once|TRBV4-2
ASSQTLAGGPVATDTQY
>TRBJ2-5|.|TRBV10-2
ASGPLLETQY
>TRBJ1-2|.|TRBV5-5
ASRPGQGPYGYT
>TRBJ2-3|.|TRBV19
ASTSAQGASTDTQY
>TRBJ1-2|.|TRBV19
ASSIAGQGNYGYT
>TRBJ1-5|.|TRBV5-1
ASSIGTGVQPQH
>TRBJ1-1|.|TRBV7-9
ASSSTYNTQGINTEAF
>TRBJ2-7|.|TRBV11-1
ASSSNYEQY
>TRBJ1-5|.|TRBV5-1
ASSLTGGIYQPQH
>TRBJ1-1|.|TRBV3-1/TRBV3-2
ASSQGFRFHEAF
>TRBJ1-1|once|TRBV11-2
ASSLGRTGVGTEAF
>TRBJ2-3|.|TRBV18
ASSLERGAHTDTQY
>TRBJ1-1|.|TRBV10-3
AISASDRNTEAF
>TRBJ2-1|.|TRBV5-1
ASSATGSTYNEQF
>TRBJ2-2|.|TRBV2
ASSESLNTGELF
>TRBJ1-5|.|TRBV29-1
SVSGTLDQPQH
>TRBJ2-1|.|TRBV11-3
ASSETSGGLRNEQF
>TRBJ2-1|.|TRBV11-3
ASSLVPGGYNEQF
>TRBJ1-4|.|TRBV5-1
ASSLEQGVEKLF
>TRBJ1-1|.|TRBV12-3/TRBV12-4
ASSLFGNTEAF
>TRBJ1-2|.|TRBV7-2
ASSLEWSGNYGYT
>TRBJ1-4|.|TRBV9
ASSVGAGVHEKLF
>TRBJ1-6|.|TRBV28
ASCTTASSYNSPLH
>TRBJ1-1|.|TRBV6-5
ASSRTGAGTEAF
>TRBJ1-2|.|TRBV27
ASSSWTGEGGYGYT
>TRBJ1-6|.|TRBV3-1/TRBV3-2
ASSLNSPLH
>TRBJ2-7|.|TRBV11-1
ASSSRYEQY
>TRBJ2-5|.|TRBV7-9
ASSRSMTGLQETQY
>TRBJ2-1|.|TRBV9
ASSPRASGGGHNEQF
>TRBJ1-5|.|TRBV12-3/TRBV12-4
ASSWDRREPQH
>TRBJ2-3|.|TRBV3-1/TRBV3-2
ASSQDRRLAVGSTDTQY
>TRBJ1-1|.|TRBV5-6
ASSQWAGRTEAF
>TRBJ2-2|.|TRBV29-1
SVGVPGANTGELF
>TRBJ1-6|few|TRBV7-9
ASSFLGGRDSPLH